Listed here is a single T cell receptor beta chain. The data derive from a study of blood T cell repertoires in COVID-19. Germline V gene sequence: CDR1 LNHDA, CDR2 SQIVND (reference sequence). Trimming at V came to 9 bases and at J to 7 bases, leaving 5 bases not matched to a gene. The CDR3 is 12 amino acids. Repertoires were generated with immunoSEQ multiplex PCR, while TCRdb's copy carries only in-frame clones and drops some. The sample has under 20,000 clones; approximately 92% are singletons. This sequence originates from a man in his 60s with active COVID-19. Sequenced input: peripheral blood. This chain links TRBV19 with TRBJ2-1; the match to TRBD1 covers 8 bases. CDR3 amino acids: CASGQGMNEQFF. The DNA for the CDR3 is TGTGCCAGCGGACAGGGAATGAATGAGCAGTTCTTC. Filled out from reference TRBV19 and TRBJ2-1, the complete variable domain reads DGGITQSPKYLFRKEGQNVTLSCEQNLNHDAMYWYRQDPGQGLRLIYYSQIVNDFQKGDIAEGYSVSREKKESFPLTVTSAQKNPTAFYLCASGQGMNEQFFGPGTRLTVL.